This TCR beta chain is drawn from a study of blood T cell repertoires in COVID-19. Across the study: Sites in the United States, Italy and Spain provided acute and convalescent COVID-19 samples. In each case, the material was cDNA or gDNA derived from T cells, B-cell-depleted T cells, or PBMCs.

Authors' analysis steps: By means of reference gene primer amplification, nucleated cell counts were estimated. Here immunoSEQ multiplex PCR was the method, and the copy in TCRdb shows in-frame clones only, minus some. V, J and clone size derive from that table, while D and trimming were established from the DNA sequence. This table has 70,000 to 80,000 clones, approximately 83% appearing once. After removal of 6 bases from V and 2 bases from J, the junction contained 5 bases not matched to a gene. Germline V gives CDR1 SEHNR, CDR2 FQNEAQ (reference sequence). The CDR3 sequence is 14 residues long. The source is a human donor in a cohort sampled during active COVID-19. Sequenced material: peripheral blood. This chain joins TRBV7-9 and TRBJ1-1; TRBD1 aligns across 8 bases. The CDR3: CASRTGTGNTEAFF. In nucleotides, the CDR3 is TGTGCCAGCAGGACCGGGACAGGCAACACTGAAGCTTTCTTT.